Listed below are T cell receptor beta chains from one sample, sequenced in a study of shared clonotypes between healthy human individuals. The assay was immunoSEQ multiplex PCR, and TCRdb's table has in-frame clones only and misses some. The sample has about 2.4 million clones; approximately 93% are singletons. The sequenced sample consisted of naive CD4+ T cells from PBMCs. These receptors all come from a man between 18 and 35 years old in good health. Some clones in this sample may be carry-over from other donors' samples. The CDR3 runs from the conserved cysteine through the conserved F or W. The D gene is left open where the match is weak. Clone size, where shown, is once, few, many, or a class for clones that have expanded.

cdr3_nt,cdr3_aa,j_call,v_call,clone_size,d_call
TGTGCCAGCAGCTTAATGCAGATAAATGAGCAGTTCTTC,CASSLMQINEQFF,TRBJ2-1,TRBV7-3,.,.
TGCGCCAGCAGCGGGGGACAGTGGAGATCAGATACGCAGTATTTT,CASSGGQWRSDTQYF,TRBJ2-3,TRBV5-1,.,TRBD1
TGTGCCAGCTCACCACCGGCCCGGGACGGCTATGGCTACACCTTC,CASSPPARDGYGYTF,TRBJ1-2,TRBV18,once,.
TGTGCCTGGAGTGTACTAGCGGGAGGGCTCTGGGAGACCCAGTACTTC,CAWSVLAGGLWETQYF,TRBJ2-5,TRBV30,.,TRBD2
TGTGCCAGCAGTCCCATGTTCCGACGACAGGGGGCAGAGACCCAGTACTTC,CASSPMFRRQGAETQYF,TRBJ2-5,TRBV25-1,.,TRBD1
TGTGCCAGCAGCCCTGGGGGCCAGCGGAGAGGGAGCACAGATACGCAGTATTTT,CASSPGGQRRGSTDTQYF,TRBJ2-3,TRBV5-4,.,.
TGTGCCAGCAGCCCCCCCGGAGGCAGGGTCCCTTACAATGAGCAGTTCTTC,CASSPPGGRVPYNEQFF,TRBJ2-1,TRBV7-9,.,.
TGTGCCAGCATCGGCCGGCAGGGTAACTATGGCTACACCTTC,CASIGRQGNYGYTF,TRBJ1-2,TRBV28,.,.
TGTGCCACCAGCAGGGAAGGGACTGGGCCTGGGGATGAGCAGTTCTTC,CATSREGTGPGDEQFF,TRBJ2-1,TRBV15,.,.
TGTGCCAGCAGTTTGGGGCCCGACACCGGGGAGCTGTTTTTT,CASSLGPDTGELFF,TRBJ2-2,TRBV6-5,.,.
TGTGCCAGCAGCCTACTGGGTGGCGCCTTGATGGGAGATACGCAGTATTTT,CASSLLGGALMGDTQYF,TRBJ2-3,TRBV4-2,.,.
TGCGCCAGCAGCCGCACGAATTCCTACAATGAGCAGTTCTTC,CASSRTNSYNEQFF,TRBJ2-1,TRBV4-3,.,.
TGTGCCACCAGCAGGACAGGGGACAATGAGCAGTTCTTC,CATSRTGDNEQFF,TRBJ2-1,TRBV15,.,TRBD1
TGTGCCAGCAGCCCCCGCCAGAGTGTGGACAATGAGCAGTTCTTC,CASSPRQSVDNEQFF,TRBJ2-1,TRBV7-3,.,.
TGTGCCAGCAGCCGGGACTTGTATGGCTACACCTTC,CASSRDLYGYTF,TRBJ1-2,TRBV5-4,.,.
TGTGCCAGCTCACCTCGGACAGGAACTATCTACGAGCAGTACTTC,CASSPRTGTIYEQYF,TRBJ2-7,TRBV18,.,TRBD1
TGTGCCAGCTCACCTGCCGGGACTAGCGGGAGAGCAAGCAATGAGCAGTTCTTC,CASSPAGTSGRASNEQFF,TRBJ2-1,TRBV18,.,TRBD2
TGTGCCAGCAGCTTACGTGGGACTAGCGGCAACACAGATACGCAGTATTTT,CASSLRGTSGNTDTQYF,TRBJ2-3,TRBV7-8,.,TRBD2
TGTGCCAGCAGCTTGTCTGGGGGTAACACAGATACGCAGTATTTT,CASSLSGGNTDTQYF,TRBJ2-3,TRBV5-4,.,.
TGTGCCATCAGTTCGAGTACAGGGGACACTGAAGCTTTCTTT,CAISSSTGDTEAFF,TRBJ1-1,TRBV10-3,.,TRBD1
TGCGCCAGCAGCCCCGTGCCGGCGGGAAACTCCTACGAGCAGTACTTC,CASSPVPAGNSYEQYF,TRBJ2-7,TRBV4-1,.,.
TGTGCCAGCAGCCTACCCGGCAGGGTTAATGAGCAGTTCTTC,CASSLPGRVNEQFF,TRBJ2-1,TRBV9,.,.
TGTGCCAGCAGTCCCTGGGCGACTAGCGGGGCGGTATACAATGAGCAGTTCTTC,CASSPWATSGAVYNEQFF,TRBJ2-1,TRBV28,once,TRBD2
TGCGCCAGCAGCTTGCATGCAGATAACACCGGGGAGCTGTTTTTT,CASSLHADNTGELFF,TRBJ2-2,TRBV5-1,few,.
TGTGCCACTAGACTAGCGGGAGGTCTGGAGACCCAGTACTTC,CATRLAGGLETQYF,TRBJ2-5,TRBV19,.,TRBD2
TGTGCCAGCAGCGGTAGGGTTCGGGCAGGGCCTAACCCCTACGAGCAGTACTTC,CASSGRVRAGPNPYEQYF,TRBJ2-7,TRBV11-1,once,.
TGCGCCAGCAGCTTGACTAGCGGGAGAGGAGGAGAGACCCAGTACTTC,CASSLTSGRGGETQYF,TRBJ2-5,TRBV5-1,.,TRBD2
TGCGCCAGCAGCCTTACAGGGGGCCTTGAAAAACTGTTTTTT,CASSLTGGLEKLFF,TRBJ1-4,TRBV5-1,once,TRBD1
TGTGCCAGCAGTTTAAGGGAGTTTGGGGGCTACACCTTC,CASSLREFGGYTF,TRBJ1-2,TRBV27,.,.
TGCGCCAGCAGACAAAGTCTACTTCGCACAGATACGCAGTATTTT,CASRQSLLRTDTQYF,TRBJ2-3,TRBV5-1,.,.
TGTGCCAGCAGTACCTGGAACGAGCAGTACTTC,CASSTWNEQYF,TRBJ2-7,TRBV25-1,.,.
TGTGCCAGCAGCGCTGGGGGCTTCCCTGGGGAGACCCAGTACTTC,CASSAGGFPGETQYF,TRBJ2-5,TRBV9,.,.
TGCGCCAGCGGGCTCAGGACAGGGAGCTCCTACAATGAGCAGTTCTTC,CASGLRTGSSYNEQFF,TRBJ2-1,TRBV4-3,.,TRBD1
TGTGCCGTTAAGGCGGGGGCGACTAGCGGGAGTCTCAATGAGCAGTTCTTC,CAVKAGATSGSLNEQFF,TRBJ2-1,TRBV27,.,TRBD2
TGTGCCAGCAGTTACTGGGGTCGCGGGGCCCTAGGGGGCTACACCTTC,CASSYWGRGALGGYTF,TRBJ1-2,TRBV6-5,.,.
TGTGCCAGCAGCTGGGGACTAGCGGGCAATGAGCAGTTCTTC,CASSWGLAGNEQFF,TRBJ2-1,TRBV7-9,.,TRBD2
TGTACCGGCGGGGCTCACCACGGCGAGCAGTACTTC,CTGGAHHGEQYF,TRBJ2-7,TRBV2,.,.
TGTGCCAGCAGCCCGGGGACCTACGAGCAGTACTTC,CASSPGTYEQYF,TRBJ2-7,TRBV19,once,.
TGTGCCAGCTCACCCAACAGGGAGGACTATGGCTACACCTTC,CASSPNREDYGYTF,TRBJ1-2,TRBV18,.,.
TGTGCCAGCAGTAAGTCCTCGGGGACCACTGAAGCTTTCTTT,CASSKSSGTTEAFF,TRBJ1-1,TRBV7-3,.,.
TGTGCCACCAGCGGGAGGACGGAGTCTGCTTTCTTT,CATSGRTESAFF,TRBJ1-1,TRBV15,.,.
TGCGCCAGCAGCCAAGATGGGAAGGGGAATCAGCCCCAGCATTTT,CASSQDGKGNQPQHF,TRBJ1-5,TRBV4-1,.,.
TGTGCCAGCAGTGTGGTGGGAGGAGGCTACACCTTC,CASSVVGGGYTF,TRBJ1-2,TRBV2,.,.
TGTGCCAGCAGTGCCGCCGGGACAGGGTCCTACGAGCAGTACTTC,CASSAAGTGSYEQYF,TRBJ2-7,TRBV25-1,.,TRBD1
TGTGCCAGCAGCCAAGTCCCCCTTAAGCCTGTTAGCGGGAACTCCACGGAGGGCACAGATACGCAGTATTTT,CASSQVPLKPVSGNSTEGTDTQYF,TRBJ2-3,TRBV4-2,once,TRBD2
TGTGCCAGCAGCCCCCCCCGAGCGGGAGGGGGAACTGAGCAGTTCTTC,CASSPPRAGGGTEQFF,TRBJ2-1,TRBV7-9,once,TRBD2
TGTGCCAGCAGACTAGAAGCCCTTGTCAATGAGCAGTTCTTC,CASRLEALVNEQFF,TRBJ2-1,TRBV2,.,.
TGCAGTGCTAGTAGGGGGGAAAAACTGTTTTTT,CSASRGEKLFF,TRBJ1-4,TRBV20-1,few,.
TGCGCCAGCAGCTTCCGCGGGGAAAACACCGGGGAGCTGTTTTTT,CASSFRGENTGELFF,TRBJ2-2,TRBV5-1,.,.